The T cell receptor beta chain described here comes from a study of OX40 agonist ivuxolimab in advanced cancers. In the study overall: The study treated patients with ivuxolimab, an agonistic anti-OX40 (CD134) antibody. Overall study findings and caveats: No determination was made of the antigen specificity of the expanded peripheral T cells.

TCRdb's copy holds only in-frame clones and misses some; the assay was immunoSEQ multiplex PCR. The sample lists about 90,000 clones; roughly 89% were seen once. People who had autoimmune disease history or systemic immunosuppression were excluded. Researchers took blood at baseline, on cycle 4 day 1, and on cycle 7 day 1. This CDR3 is built from 17 residues. Germline lookup yields CDR1 SNHLY and CDR2 FYNNEI. J was trimmed by 0 bases and V by 4 bases; bases with no gene match: 8. To note about this clone: Its antigen is as yet unknown.

This TCR was sampled from an adult with an advanced solid tumor such as melanoma, head and neck, liver or kidney cancer. The input for sequencing was CD4+ or CD8+ T cells sorted from blood, taken in a trial of the OX40 agonist ivuxolimab. The J gene is TRBJ1-5, the V gene TRBV2; 8 bases map to TRBD1. CDR3 DNA sequence: TGTGCCAGCAGTGCAGGGGGCATAACTTTTAGCAATCAGCCCCAGCATTTT. This codes for CASSAGGITFSNQPQHF.